This TCR beta chain appears in the sequencing data of a study of early T cells in non-severe SARS-CoV-2 infection. Whole-study context: Chains from this unsorted whole-blood bulk RNA could not be paired. The study's findings and limits: Private and CD4 specificities were missed by VDJdb matching, which favored anti-spike CD8 responses.

This clonotype was detected a few times. The target antigen is unknown. Each cDNA molecule carried a unique molecular identifier. TCRdb reprocessed the 5' RACE reads via MiXCR and lists one record per CDR3 protein. The sample carries 40,000 or so distinct CDR3 sequences, 6.1% recorded once. CDR1 and CDR2 from the germline V gene are SEHNR and FQNEAQ (reference sequence). The CDR3 contains 14 residues. Deletions cut 5 bases from V and 3 bases from J, with 13 bases between. The sequence was collected from an adult who was a healthcare worker with PCR-confirmed SARS-CoV-2 infection or an uninfected control (not recorded which). The sequencing sample was made of whole blood. The chain links TRBV7-9 to TRBJ1-1; no definite D call. For the CDR3, the DNA is TGTGCCAGCAGCCCATGGCACGAGGACACTGAAGCTTTCTTT. Translation gives CASSPWHEDTEAFF.